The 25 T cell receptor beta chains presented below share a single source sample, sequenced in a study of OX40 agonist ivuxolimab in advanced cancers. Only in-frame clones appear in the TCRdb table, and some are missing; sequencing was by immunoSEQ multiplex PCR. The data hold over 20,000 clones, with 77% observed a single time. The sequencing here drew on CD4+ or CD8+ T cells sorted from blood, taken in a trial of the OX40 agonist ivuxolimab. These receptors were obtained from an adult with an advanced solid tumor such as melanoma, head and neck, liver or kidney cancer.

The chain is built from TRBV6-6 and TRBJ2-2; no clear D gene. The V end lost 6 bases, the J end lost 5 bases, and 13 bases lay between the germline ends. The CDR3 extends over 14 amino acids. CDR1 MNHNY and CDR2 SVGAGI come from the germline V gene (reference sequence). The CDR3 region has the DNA TGTGCCAGCAGCCACGCCGGAGAGACCGGGGAGCTGTTTTTT. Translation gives CASSHAGETGELFF.

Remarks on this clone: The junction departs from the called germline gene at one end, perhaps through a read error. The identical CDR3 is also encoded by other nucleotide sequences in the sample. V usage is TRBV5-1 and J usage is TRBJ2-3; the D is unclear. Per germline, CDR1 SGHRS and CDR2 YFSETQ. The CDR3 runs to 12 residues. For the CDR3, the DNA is TGCGCCAGTAGCTATAGCACAGATACGCAGTATTTT. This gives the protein CASSYSTDTQYF.

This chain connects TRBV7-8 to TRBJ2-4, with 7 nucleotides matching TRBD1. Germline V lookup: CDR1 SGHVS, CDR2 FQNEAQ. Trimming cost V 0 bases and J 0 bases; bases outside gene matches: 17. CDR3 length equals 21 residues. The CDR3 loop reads CASSLAWGGTDTKLAKNIQYF. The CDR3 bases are TGTGCCAGCAGCTTAGCGTGGGGTGGGACAGACACCAAACTAGCCAAAAACATTCAGTACTTC.

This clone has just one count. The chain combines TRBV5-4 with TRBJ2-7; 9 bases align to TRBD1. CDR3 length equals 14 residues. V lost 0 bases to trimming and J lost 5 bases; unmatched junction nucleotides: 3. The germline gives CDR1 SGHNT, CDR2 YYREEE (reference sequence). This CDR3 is CASSLGQGGHEQYF. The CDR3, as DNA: TGTGCCAGCAGCTTGGGACAGGGGGGACACGAGCAGTACTTC.

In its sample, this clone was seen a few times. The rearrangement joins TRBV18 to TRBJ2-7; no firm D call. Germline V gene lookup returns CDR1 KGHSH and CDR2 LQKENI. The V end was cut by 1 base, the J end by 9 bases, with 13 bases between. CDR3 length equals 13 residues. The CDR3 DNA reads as TGTGCCAGCTCACCACAAAGTAACGAAGGGCAGTACTTC. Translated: CASSPQSNEGQYF. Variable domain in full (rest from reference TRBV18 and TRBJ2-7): NAGVMQNPRHLVRRRGQEARLRCSPMKGHSHVYWYRQLPEEGLKFMVYLQKENIIDESGMPKERFSAEFPKEGPSILRIQQVVRGDSAAYFCASSPQSNEGQYFGPGTRLTVT.

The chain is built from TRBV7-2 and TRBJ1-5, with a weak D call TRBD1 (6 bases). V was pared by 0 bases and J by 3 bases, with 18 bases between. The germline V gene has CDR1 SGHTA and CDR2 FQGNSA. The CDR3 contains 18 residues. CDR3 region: CASSLASSGQILNQPQHF. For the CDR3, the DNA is TGTGCCAGCAGCTTAGCGAGCTCTGGACAGATACTCAATCAGCCCCAGCATTTT.

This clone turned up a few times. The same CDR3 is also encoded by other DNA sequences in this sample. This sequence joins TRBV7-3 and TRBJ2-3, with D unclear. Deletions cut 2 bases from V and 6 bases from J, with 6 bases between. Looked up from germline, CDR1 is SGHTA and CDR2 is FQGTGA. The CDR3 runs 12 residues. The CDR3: CASSLGADTQYF. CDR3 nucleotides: TGTGCCAGCAGCTTAGGTGCGGATACGCAGTATTTT.

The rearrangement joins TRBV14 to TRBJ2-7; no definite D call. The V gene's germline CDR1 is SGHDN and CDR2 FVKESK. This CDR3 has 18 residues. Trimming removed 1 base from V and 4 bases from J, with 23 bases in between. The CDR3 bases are TGTGCCAGCAGCCAAGGCGTTTGTGCGAACCGCCCAACTTACGAGCAGTACTTC. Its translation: CASSQGVCANRPTYEQYF.

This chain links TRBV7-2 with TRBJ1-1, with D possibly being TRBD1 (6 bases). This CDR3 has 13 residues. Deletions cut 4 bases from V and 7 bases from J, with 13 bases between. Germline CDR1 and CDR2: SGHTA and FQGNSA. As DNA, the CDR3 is TGTGCCAGCAGCTACCAACAGGGCGGTGAAGCTTTCTTT. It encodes CASSYQQGGEAFF. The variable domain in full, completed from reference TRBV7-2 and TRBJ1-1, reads GAGVSQSPSNKVTEKGKDVELRCDPISGHTALYWYRQSLGQGLEFLIYFQGNSAPDKSGLPSDRFSAERTGGSVSTLTIQRTQQEDSAVYLCASSYQQGGEAFFGQGTRLTVV.

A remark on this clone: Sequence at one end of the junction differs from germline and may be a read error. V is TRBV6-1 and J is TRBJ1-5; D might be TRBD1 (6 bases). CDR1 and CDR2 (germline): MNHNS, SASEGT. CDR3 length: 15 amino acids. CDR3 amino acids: CASSEALQGRSRLYF. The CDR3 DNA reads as TGTGCCAGCAGTGAAGCGCTTCAGGGGAGATCTCGTTTGTATTTT.

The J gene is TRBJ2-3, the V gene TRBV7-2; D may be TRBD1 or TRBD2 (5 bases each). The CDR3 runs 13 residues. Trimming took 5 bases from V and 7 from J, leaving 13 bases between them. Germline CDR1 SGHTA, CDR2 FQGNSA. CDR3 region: CASSPPGANTQYF. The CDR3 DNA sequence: TGTGCCAGCAGCCCCCCCGGGGCGAATACGCAGTATTTT.

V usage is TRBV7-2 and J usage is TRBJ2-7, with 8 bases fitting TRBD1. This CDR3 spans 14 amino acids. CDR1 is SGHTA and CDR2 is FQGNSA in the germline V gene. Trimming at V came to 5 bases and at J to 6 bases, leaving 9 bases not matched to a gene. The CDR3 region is CASSQGQGAGEQYF. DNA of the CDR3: TGTGCCAGCAGCCAGGGCCAGGGGGCAGGCGAGCAGTACTTC.

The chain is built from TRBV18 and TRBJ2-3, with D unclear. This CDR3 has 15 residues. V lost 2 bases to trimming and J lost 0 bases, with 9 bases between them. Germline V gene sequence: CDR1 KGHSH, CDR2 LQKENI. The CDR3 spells CASSPIALSTDTQYF. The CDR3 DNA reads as TGTGCCAGCTCACCAATCGCCCTCAGCACAGATACGCAGTATTTT.

CDR3 nucleotide sequence: TGTGCCACCAGCAGAGACCGAGGCTACGAGCAGTACTTC. Protein sequence: CATSRDRGYEQYF. This sequence joins TRBV15 and TRBJ2-5; no firm D call. The J call may be mistaken, given a closer DNA end match to TRBJ2-7. The CDR3 runs to 13 residues. Per germline, CDR1 LNHNV and CDR2 YYDKDF (reference sequence).

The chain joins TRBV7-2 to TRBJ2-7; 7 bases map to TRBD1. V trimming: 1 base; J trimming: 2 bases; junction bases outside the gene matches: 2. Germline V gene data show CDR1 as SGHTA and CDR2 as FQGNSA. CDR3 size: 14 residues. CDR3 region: CASSLEQGAYEQYF. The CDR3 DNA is TGTGCCAGCAGCTTAGAGCAGGGGGCCTACGAGCAGTACTTC.

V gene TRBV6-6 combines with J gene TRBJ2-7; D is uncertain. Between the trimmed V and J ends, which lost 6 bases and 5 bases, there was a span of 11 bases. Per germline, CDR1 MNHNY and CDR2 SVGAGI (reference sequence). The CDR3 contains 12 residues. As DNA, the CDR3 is TGTGCCAGCAGAAGGGTATCCGACGAGCAGTACTTC. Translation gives CASRRVSDEQYF.

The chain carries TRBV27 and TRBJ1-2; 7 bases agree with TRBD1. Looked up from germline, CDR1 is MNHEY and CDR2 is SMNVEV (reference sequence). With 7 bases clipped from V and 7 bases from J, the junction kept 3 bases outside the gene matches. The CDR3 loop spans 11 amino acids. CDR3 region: CASKTGFGYTF. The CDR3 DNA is TGTGCCAGCAAGACAGGGTTTGGCTACACCTTC.

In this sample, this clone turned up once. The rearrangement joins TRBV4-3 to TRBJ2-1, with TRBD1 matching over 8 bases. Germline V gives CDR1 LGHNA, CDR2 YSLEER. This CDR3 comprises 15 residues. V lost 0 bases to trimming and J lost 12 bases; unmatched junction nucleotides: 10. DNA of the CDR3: TGCGCCAGCAGCCAAGACAGGGGGCCTCACCGCCTGCAGTTCTTC. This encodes CASSQDRGPHRLQFF.

CDR3 nucleotides: TGCGCCAGCAGCCAGCCGGGACTAGCGGGAGGCTATTCCTACGAGCAGTACTTC. It yields the protein CASSQPGLAGGYSYEQYF. V and J are TRBV5-1 and TRBJ2-5; the match to TRBD2 covers 15 bases. The closer fit of TRBJ2-7 to the DNA end suggests the J call may be wrong. The CDR3 loop spans 18 amino acids. Germline lookup yields CDR1 SGHRS and CDR2 YFSETQ.

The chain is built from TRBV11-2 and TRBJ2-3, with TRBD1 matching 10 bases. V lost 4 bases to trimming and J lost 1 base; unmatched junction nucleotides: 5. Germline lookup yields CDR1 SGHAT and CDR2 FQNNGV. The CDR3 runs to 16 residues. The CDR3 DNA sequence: TGTGCCAGCAGCTCTGGACAGGGGGTCCGCACAGATACGCAGTATTTT. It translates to CASSSGQGVRTDTQYF.

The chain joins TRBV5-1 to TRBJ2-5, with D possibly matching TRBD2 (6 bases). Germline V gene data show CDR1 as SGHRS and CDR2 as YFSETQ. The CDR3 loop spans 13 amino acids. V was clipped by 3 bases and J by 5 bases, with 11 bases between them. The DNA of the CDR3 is TGCGCCAGCAGCTCCGCAGGGAGGGAGACCCAGTACTTC. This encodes CASSSAGRETQYF.

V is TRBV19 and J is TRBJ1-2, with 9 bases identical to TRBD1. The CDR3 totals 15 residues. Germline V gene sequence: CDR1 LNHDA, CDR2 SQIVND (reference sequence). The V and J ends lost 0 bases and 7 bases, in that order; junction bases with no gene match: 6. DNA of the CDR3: TGTGCCAGTAGTATAGACCATAGGACAGGGGCTGGCTACACCTTC. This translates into CASSIDHRTGAGYTF.

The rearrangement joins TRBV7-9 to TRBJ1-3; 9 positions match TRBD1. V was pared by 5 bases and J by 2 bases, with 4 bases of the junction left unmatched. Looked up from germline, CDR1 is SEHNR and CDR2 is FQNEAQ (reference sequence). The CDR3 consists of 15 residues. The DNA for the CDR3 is TGTGCCAGCAGCAGCGGGACAGGGCCTGGAAACACCATATATTTT. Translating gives CASSSGTGPGNTIYF.

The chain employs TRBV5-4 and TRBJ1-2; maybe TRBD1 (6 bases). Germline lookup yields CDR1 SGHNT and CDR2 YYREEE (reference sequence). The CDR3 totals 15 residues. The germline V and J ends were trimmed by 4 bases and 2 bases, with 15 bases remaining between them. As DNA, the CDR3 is TGTGCCAGCAGCGCGTGGACAGCGGAAAACTATGGCTACACCTTC. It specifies CASSAWTAENYGYTF.

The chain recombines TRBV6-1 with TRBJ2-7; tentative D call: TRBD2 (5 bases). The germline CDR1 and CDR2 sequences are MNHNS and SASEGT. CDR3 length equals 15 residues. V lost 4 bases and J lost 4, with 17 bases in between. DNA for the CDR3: TGTGCCAGCAGTGGGAGTTCCAGCGGACTGTACGAGCAGTACTTC. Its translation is CASSGSSSGLYEQYF.